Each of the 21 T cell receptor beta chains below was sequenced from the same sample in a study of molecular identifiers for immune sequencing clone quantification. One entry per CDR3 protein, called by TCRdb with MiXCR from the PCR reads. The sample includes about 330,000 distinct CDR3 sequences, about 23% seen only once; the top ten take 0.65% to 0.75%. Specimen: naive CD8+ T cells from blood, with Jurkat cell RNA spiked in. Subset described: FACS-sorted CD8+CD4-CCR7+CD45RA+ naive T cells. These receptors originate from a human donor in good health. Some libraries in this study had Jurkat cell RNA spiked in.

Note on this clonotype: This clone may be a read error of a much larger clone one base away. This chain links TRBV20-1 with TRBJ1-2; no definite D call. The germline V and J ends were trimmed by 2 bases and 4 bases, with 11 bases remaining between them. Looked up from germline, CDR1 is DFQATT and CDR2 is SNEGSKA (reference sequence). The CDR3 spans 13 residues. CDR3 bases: TGCAGTGCTAGACCCCCGATTATCTATGGCTACACCTTC. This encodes CSARPPIIYGYTF.

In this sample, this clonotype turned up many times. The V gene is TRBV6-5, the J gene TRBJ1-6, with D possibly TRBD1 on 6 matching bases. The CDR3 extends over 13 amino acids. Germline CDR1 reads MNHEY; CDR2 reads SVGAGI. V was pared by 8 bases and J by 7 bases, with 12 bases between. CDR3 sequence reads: CASPSQGNSPLHF. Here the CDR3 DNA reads TGTGCCAGCCCTTCGCAGGGGAATTCACCCCTCCACTTT.

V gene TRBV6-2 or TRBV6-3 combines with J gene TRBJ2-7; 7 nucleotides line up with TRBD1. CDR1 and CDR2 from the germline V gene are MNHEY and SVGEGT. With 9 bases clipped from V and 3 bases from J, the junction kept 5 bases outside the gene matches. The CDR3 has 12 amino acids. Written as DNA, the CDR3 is TGTGCCAGATGGGACAGTAACTACGAGCAGTACTTC. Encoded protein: CARWDSNYEQYF.

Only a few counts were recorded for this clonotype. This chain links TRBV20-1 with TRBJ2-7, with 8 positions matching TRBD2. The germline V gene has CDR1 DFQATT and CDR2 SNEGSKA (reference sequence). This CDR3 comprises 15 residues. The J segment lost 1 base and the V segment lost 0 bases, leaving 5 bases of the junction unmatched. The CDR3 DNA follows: TGCAGTGCTAGAGATCTTAGCGGGGTATCCTACGAGCAGTACTTC. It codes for CSARDLSGVSYEQYF.

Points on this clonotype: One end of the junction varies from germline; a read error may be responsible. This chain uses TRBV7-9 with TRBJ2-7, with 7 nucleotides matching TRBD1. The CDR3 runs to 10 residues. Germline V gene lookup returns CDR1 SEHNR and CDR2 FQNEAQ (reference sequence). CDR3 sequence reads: CACSPGQSDF. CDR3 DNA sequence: TGTGCCTGCAGCCCGGGACAGTCCGACTTC.

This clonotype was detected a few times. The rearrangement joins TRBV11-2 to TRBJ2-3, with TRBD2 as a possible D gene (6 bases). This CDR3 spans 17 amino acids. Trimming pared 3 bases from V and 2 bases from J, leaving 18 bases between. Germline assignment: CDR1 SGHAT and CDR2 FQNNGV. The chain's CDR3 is CASSLGFQAGTTDTQYF. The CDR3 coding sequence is TGTGCCAGCAGCTTGGGTTTTCAAGCGGGTACCACAGATACGCAGTATTTT.

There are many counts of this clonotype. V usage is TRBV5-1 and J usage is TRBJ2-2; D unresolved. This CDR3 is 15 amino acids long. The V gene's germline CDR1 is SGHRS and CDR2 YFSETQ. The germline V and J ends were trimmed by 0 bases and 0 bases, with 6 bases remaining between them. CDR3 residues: CASSLDLSNTGELFF. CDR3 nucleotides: TGCGCCAGCAGCTTGGACCTATCGAACACCGGGGAGCTGTTTTTT.

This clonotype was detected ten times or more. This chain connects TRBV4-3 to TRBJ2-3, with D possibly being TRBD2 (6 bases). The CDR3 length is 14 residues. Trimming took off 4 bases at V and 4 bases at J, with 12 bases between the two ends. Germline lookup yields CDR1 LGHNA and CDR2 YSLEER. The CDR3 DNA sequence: TGCGCCAGCAGCCTATTAGCGGAGTCAGATACGCAGTATTTT. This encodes CASSLLAESDTQYF.

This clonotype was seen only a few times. This chain's CDR3 is CASSQDRSLRELFF. The CDR3 nucleotides read TGCGCCAGCAGCCAAGATCGGTCCCTCCGGGAGCTGTTTTTT. V gene TRBV4-1 combines with J gene TRBJ2-2, with D hard to call. Germline V gives CDR1 MGHRA, CDR2 YSYEKL. The V and J ends lost 0 bases and 9 bases respectively, with 11 bases between them. The CDR3 is 14 residues long.

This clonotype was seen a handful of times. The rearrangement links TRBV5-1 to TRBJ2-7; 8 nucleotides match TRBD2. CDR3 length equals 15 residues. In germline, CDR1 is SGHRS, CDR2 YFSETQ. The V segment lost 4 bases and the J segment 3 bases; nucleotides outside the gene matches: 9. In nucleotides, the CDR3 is TGCGCCAGCAGCCAGAATAGCGGGACGAACTACGAGCAGTACTTC. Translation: CASSQNSGTNYEQYF.

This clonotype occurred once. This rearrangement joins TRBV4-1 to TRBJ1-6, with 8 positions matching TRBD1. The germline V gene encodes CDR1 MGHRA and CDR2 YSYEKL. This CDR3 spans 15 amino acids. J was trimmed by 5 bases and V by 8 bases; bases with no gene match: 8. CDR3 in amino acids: CASGFSTGDNSPLHF. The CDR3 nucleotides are TGCGCCAGCGGCTTTTCGACAGGGGATAATTCACCCCTCCACTTT.

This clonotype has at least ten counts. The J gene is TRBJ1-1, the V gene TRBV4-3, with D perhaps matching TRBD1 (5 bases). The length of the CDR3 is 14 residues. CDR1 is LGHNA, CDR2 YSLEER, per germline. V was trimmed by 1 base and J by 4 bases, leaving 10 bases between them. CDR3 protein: CASSQAAGGTEAFF. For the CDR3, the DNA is TGCGCCAGCAGCCAAGCGGCTGGGGGCACTGAAGCTTTCTTT.

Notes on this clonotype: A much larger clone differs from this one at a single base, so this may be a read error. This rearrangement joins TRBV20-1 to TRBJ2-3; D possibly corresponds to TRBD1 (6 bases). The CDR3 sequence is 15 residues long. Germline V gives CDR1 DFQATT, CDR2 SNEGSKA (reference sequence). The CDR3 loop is CSARDPRVQTGTQYF. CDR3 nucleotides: TGCAGTGCTAGAGATCCCCGGGTACAGACAGGTACGCAGTATTTT.

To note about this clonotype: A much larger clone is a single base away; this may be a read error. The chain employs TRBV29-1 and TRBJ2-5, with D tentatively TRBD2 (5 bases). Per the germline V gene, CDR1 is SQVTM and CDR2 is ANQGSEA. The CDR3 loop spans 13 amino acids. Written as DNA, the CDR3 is TGCAGCGTCCACGGGGTGTACCAAGCGACCCAGTACTTC. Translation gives CSVHGVYQATQYF.

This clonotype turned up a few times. The CDR3 here is CASSMVADSPNYGYTF. CDR3 DNA sequence: TGTGCCAGCAGTATGGTTGCAGATAGCCCTAACTATGGCTACACCTTC. V gene TRBV13 combines with J gene TRBJ1-2; the D is unclear. CDR3 length equals 16 residues. Germline CDR1 reads PRHDT; CDR2 reads FYEKMQ (reference sequence). Trimming cost V 6 bases and J 0 bases, with 17 bases left between them.

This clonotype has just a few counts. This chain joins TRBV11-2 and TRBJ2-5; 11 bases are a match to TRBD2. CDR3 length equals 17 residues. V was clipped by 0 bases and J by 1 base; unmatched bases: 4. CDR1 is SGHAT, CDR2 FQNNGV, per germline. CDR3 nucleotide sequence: TGTGCCAGCAGCTTAGAACCCGGGACTAGCGGCCAAGAGACCCAGTACTTC. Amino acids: CASSLEPGTSGQETQYF.

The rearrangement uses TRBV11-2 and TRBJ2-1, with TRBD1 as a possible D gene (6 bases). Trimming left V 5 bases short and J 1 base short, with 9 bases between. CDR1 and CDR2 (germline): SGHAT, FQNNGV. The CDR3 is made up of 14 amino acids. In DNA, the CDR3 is TGTGCCAGCAGCGACAGGCTTTCCTACAATGAGCAGTTCTTC. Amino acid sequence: CASSDRLSYNEQFF.

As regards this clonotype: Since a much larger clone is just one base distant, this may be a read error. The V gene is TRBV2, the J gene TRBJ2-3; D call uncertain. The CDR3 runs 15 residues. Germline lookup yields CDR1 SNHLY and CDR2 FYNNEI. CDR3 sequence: CAGSLDGSSTDTQYF. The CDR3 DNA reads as TGTGCCGGCAGTCTGGACGGTTCTAGCACAGATACGCAGTATTTT.

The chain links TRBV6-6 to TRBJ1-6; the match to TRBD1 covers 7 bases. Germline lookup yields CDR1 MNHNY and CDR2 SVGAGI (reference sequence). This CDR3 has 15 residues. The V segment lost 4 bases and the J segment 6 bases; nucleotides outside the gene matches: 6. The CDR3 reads CASSSEDRVNSPLHF. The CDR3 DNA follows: TGTGCCAGCAGTTCTGAAGACAGGGTTAATTCACCCCTCCACTTT.

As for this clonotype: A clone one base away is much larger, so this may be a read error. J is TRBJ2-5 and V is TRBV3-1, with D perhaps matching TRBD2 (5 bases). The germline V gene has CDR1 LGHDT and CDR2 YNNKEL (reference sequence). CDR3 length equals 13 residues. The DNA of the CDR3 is TGTGTCAGCAGCCTAGCCCTGGCAGAGACCCAGTACTTC. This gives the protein CVSSLALAETQYF.

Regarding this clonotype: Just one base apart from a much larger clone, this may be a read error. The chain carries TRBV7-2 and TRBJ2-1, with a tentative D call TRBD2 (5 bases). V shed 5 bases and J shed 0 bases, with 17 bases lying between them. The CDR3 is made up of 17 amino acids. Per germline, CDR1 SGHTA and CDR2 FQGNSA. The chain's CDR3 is CASSPTPVAISYNEQFF. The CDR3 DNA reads TGTGCCAGCAGCCCTACCCCTGTAGCGATCTCCTACAATGAGCAGTTCTTC.